These 27 T cell receptor beta chains originate from one sample sequenced in a study of siplizumab effects on memory and regulatory T cells (dated by TCRdb to between 2018 and 2021). The library came from the immunoSEQ multiplex PCR assay. TCRdb limited this immuneACCESS table to in-frame rearrangements with V and J called. A share of clones is missing; checked studies link under half to unresolved V genes, and the rest is unexplained. For this sample the table gives roughly 93,000 clones, of which roughly 94% were detected only once. About 1.5% of the sample belongs to the ten largest clones. The sequenced material came from non-Treg CD4+ T cells sorted from blood. Per the publication, the cell subset or site label means: FACS-sorted unstimulated CD4+ non-regulatory T cells. The receptors here all came from a human donor in good health.

J is TRBJ1-5 and V is TRBV19; D possibly corresponds to TRBD1 (5 bases). Germline CDR1 is LNHDA and CDR2 is SQIVND (reference sequence). The CDR3 spans 12 residues. Trimming shortened V by 4 bases and J by 14 bases, and 15 bases separated the two germline ends. The CDR3 DNA sequence: TGTGCCAGTAGTAGGGGACGGCCCGCCGAGCATTTT. As protein: CASSRGRPAEHF.

This chain uses TRBV6-6 with TRBJ1-4; 7 bases agree with TRBD1. V lost 7 bases and J lost 0; bases outside the gene matches: 5. The CDR3 spans 15 residues. CDR1 is MNHNY, CDR2 SVGAGI, per germline (reference sequence). CDR3 loop: CASTRDSSTNEKLFF. The CDR3 DNA reads TGTGCCAGCACCCGGGACAGCTCAACTAATGAAAAACTGTTTTTT.

The chain carries TRBV5-6 and TRBJ2-7; D possibly corresponds to TRBD1 (7 bases). The CDR3 loop spans 12 amino acids. V was clipped by 7 bases and J by 2 bases, with 10 bases between them. Germline loops: CDR1 SGHDT, CDR2 YYEEEE. For the CDR3, the DNA is TGTGCCAGCGCCAGGGGGGCCTACGAGCAGTACTTC. This encodes CASARGAYEQYF.

The rearrangement uses TRBV27 and TRBJ2-7, with 8 bases that match TRBD2. In germline, CDR1 is MNHEY, CDR2 SMNVEV (reference sequence). CDR3 length equals 16 residues. The ends lost 7 bases at V and 7 bases at J; junction bases unmatched: 18. CDR3 region: CASTESVAGGSFEQYF. In nucleotides, the CDR3 is TGTGCCAGCACCGAATCTGTTGCGGGAGGCTCTTTTGAGCAGTACTTC.

This chain links TRBV7-2 with TRBJ2-3; 9 bases line up with TRBD1. CDR3 size: 16 residues. After removal of 6 bases from V and 10 bases from J, the junction contained 17 bases not matched to a gene. From germline, CDR1 is SGHTA and CDR2 FQGNSA. CDR3 residues: CASSPGGQGQRHPQYF. The CDR3 nucleotides are TGTGCCAGCAGTCCTGGGGGACAGGGTCAGCGGCACCCGCAGTATTTT.

The V gene is TRBV30, the J gene TRBJ2-1; D is possibly TRBD2 (5 bases). The CDR3 spans 15 residues. V lost 6 bases and J 0 bases, leaving 15 bases between the germline ends. Germline assignment: CDR1 GTSNPN and CDR2 SVGIG (reference sequence). This CDR3 reads CACSGGTSSYNEQFF. In nucleotides, the CDR3 is TGTGCCTGCTCCGGAGGCACCAGCTCCTACAATGAGCAGTTCTTC.

This chain links TRBV28 with TRBJ1-6; 7 bases line up with TRBD1. This CDR3 has 15 residues. Looked up from germline, CDR1 is MDHEN and CDR2 is SYDVKM. Trimming took 8 bases from V and 4 from J; bases not matched to a gene: 8. CDR3 sequence reads: CASGGGDRYNSPLHF. The DNA of the CDR3 is TGTGCCAGCGGGGGAGGGGACAGATATAATTCACCCCTCCACTTT.

The CDR3: CASSPGTGATNTEAFF. CDR3 nucleotide sequence: TGTGCCAGCAGCCCAGGGACAGGGGCTACCAACACTGAAGCTTTCTTT. This sequence joins TRBV7-8 and TRBJ1-1, with 10 positions matching TRBD1. This CDR3 has 16 residues. V trimming: 5 bases; J trimming: 2 bases; junction bases outside the gene matches: 8. The germline CDR1 and CDR2 sequences are SGHVS and FQNEAQ.

The chain combines TRBV28 with TRBJ2-7; D not certain. The germline CDR1 and CDR2 sequences are MDHEN and SYDVKM. V was trimmed by 6 bases and J by 3 bases, leaving 9 bases between them. This CDR3 is built from 12 residues. The CDR3 DNA is TGTGCCAGCAGCCCCCATGGCTACGAGCAGTACTTC. Amino acids: CASSPHGYEQYF.

The chain has TRBV7-9 and TRBJ1-1; perhaps TRBD1 as D (5 bases). Trimming removed 2 bases at V and 7 bases at J, with 5 bases between. The V gene's germline CDR1 is SEHNR and CDR2 FQNEAQ (reference sequence). This CDR3 is built from 11 residues. The CDR3 is CASSLRGEAFF. CDR3 DNA sequence: TGTGCCAGCAGCTTAAGGGGTGAAGCTTTCTTT. Full variable domain (missing parts from reference TRBV7-9 and TRBJ1-1): DTGVSQNPRHKITKRGQNVTFRCDPISEHNRLYWYRQTLGQGPEFLTYFQNEAQLEKSRLLSDRFSAERPKGSFSTLEIQRTEQGDSAMYLCASSLRGEAFFGQGTRLTVV.

V usage is TRBV10-3 and J usage is TRBJ1-1, with 8 bases identical to TRBD1. Germline CDR1 reads ENHRY; CDR2 reads SYGVKD. Trimming took 6 bases from V and 8 from J; bases not matched to a gene: 8. The CDR3 runs 13 residues. The CDR3 DNA is TGTGCCATCAGGGACAGGGAGAGCTCCGAAGCTTTCTTT. It translates to CAIRDRESSEAFF.

This clone has a single count. V is TRBV11-2 and J is TRBJ2-5, with 7 bases matching TRBD2. From germline, CDR1 is SGHAT and CDR2 FQNNGV. The CDR3 sequence is 16 residues long. J gave up 0 bases and V 5 bases, and 9 bases lay outside the gene matches. The CDR3 nucleotides are TGTGCCAGCAGCCCCCCCCTAGCGGTGTACCAAGAGACCCAGTACTTC. Residues: CASSPPLAVYQETQYF.

The rearrangement joins TRBV5-8 to TRBJ2-7; D unclear. Germline V lookup: CDR1 SGHTS, CDR2 YDEGEE. CDR3 length: 13 residues. V was pared by 3 bases and J by 1 base, with 8 bases between. CDR3 nucleotide sequence: TGTGCCAGCAGCTACGGCCGATCCTACGAGCAGTACTTC. Translation gives CASSYGRSYEQYF. The whole variable domain, filled in from reference TRBV5-8 and TRBJ2-7, reads EAGVTQSPTHLIKTRGQQATLRCSPISGHTSVYWYQQALGLGLQFLLWYDEGEERNRGNFPPRFSGRQFPNYSSELNVNALELEDSALYLCASSYGRSYEQYFGPGTRLTVT.

This chain uses TRBV9 with TRBJ2-2; 9 bases fit TRBD1. V lost 6 bases to trimming and J lost 3 bases; unmatched junction nucleotides: 9. Germline V gene sequence: CDR1 SGDLS, CDR2 YYNGEE. This CDR3 spans 16 amino acids. DNA of the CDR3: TGTGCCAGCACTATGGGACAGGGCTGGGACACCGGGGAGCTGTTTTTT. Its translation is CASTMGQGWDTGELFF.

The rearrangement joins TRBV19 to TRBJ1-5; possibly TRBD1 for D (6 bases). CDR1 and CDR2 from the germline V gene are LNHDA and SQIVND (reference sequence). The V gene lost 7 bases and the J gene lost 7 bases, with 11 bases spanning the gap. CDR3 length: 12 residues. CDR3 nucleotide sequence: TGTGCCAGTAACAGGGCTACGCAGCCCCAGCATTTT. Translated: CASNRATQPQHF.

The V call is TRBV11-3, the J call TRBJ2-1, with D tentatively TRBD2 (5 bases). V was trimmed by 0 bases and J by 9 bases, leaving 15 bases between them. Germline lookup yields CDR1 SGHNT and CDR2 YENEEA. The CDR3 covers 15 residues. CDR3 in amino acids: CASSLDPSEGGEQFF. The DNA for the CDR3 is TGTGCCAGCAGCTTAGATCCAAGCGAGGGCGGTGAGCAGTTCTTC.

The V and J genes are TRBV28 and TRBJ2-1; D is unresolved. This CDR3 spans 13 amino acids. V shed 6 bases and J shed 2 bases, with 8 bases lying between them. The V gene's germline CDR1 is MDHEN and CDR2 SYDVKM. The CDR3 loop reads CASSRRAYNEQFF. CDR3 nucleotide sequence: TGTGCCAGCAGCCGCCGCGCCTACAATGAGCAGTTCTTC.

The chain employs TRBV28 and TRBJ2-7, with 9 bases matching TRBD2. CDR3 length: 15 amino acids. V gave up 6 bases and J gave up 4 bases; unmatched junction bases: 10. Germline V CDR1 and CDR2: MDHEN, SYDVKM. The CDR3 sequence: CASSPYGTSRYEQYF. The CDR3 DNA sequence: TGTGCCAGCAGCCCGTACGGGACTAGCCGATACGAGCAGTACTTC.

The rearrangement joins TRBV5-6 to TRBJ2-5; the match to TRBD1 covers 9 bases. The J call may be mistaken, given a closer DNA end match to TRBJ2-7. The CDR3 has 19 residues. Germline CDR1 reads SGHDT; CDR2 reads YYEEEE. The CDR3 DNA follows: TGTGCCAGCAGCTTGTTTTTCGACAGGGGGGGACCTGGGAACTACGAGCAGTACTTC. This translates into CASSLFFDRGGPGNYEQYF.

V and J are TRBV28 and TRBJ1-1; D gene ambiguous. The CDR3 runs 13 residues. The germline CDR1 and CDR2 sequences are MDHEN and SYDVKM. V was cut by 2 bases and J by 0 bases, with 4 bases left in between. CDR3 coding DNA: TGTGCCAGCAGTTTACAGTTGAACACTGAAGCTTTCTTT. Translation: CASSLQLNTEAFF.

The CDR3 is CASKDGLAGVEQYF. Written as DNA, the CDR3 is TGTGCCAGCAAGGACGGACTAGCGGGCGTCGAGCAGTACTTC. This chain connects TRBV14 to TRBJ2-7; the match to TRBD2 covers 11 bases. Germline loops: CDR1 SGHDN, CDR2 FVKESK. V was clipped by 7 bases and J by 6 bases; unmatched bases: 8. The CDR3 loop spans 14 amino acids. Full variable domain (missing parts from reference TRBV14 and TRBJ2-7): EAGVTQFPSHSVIEKGQTVTLRCDPISGHDNLYWYRRVMGKEIKFLLHFVKESKQDESGMPNNRFLAERTGGTYSTLKVQPAELEDSGVYFCASKDGLAGVEQYFGPGTRLTVT.

This chain uses TRBV28 with TRBJ2-7; D is unclear. Between the trimmed V and J ends, which lost 5 bases and 5 bases, there was a span of 16 bases. Germline loops: CDR1 MDHEN, CDR2 SYDVKM. There are 14 residues in the CDR3. In DNA form, the CDR3 reads TGTGCCAGCAGTAGCTTGGGCCTAAGGAACGAGCAGTACTTC. Translation gives CASSSLGLRNEQYF.

This chain joins TRBV19 and TRBJ1-1; no clear D gene. V lost 0 bases, J lost 0 bases, and 14 bases lay in between. This CDR3 is 17 amino acids long. Looked up from germline, CDR1 is LNHDA and CDR2 is SQIVND (reference sequence). CDR3 nucleotides: TGTGCCAGTAGTATAGACAGGCCGGTTCGGCTGAACACTGAAGCTTTCTTT. Translation: CASSIDRPVRLNTEAFF.

V and J are TRBV6-1 and TRBJ2-7; D perhaps matches TRBD1 (6 bases). CDR3 length: 15 amino acids. The V gene's germline CDR1 is MNHNS and CDR2 SASEGT. The V end was cut by 1 base, the J end by 4 bases, with 14 bases between. CDR3 DNA sequence: TGTGCCAGCAGTGAAGGAGCCGGGACAACATACGAGCAGTACTTC. As protein: CASSEGAGTTYEQYF.

Details on this clone: The junction differs from germline at one of its ends, possibly a read error. Other nucleotide sequences from this sample produce the same CDR3. V and J are TRBV14 and TRBJ2-3; D is perhaps TRBD1 or TRBD2 (6 bases each). Germline V gene data show CDR1 as SGHDN and CDR2 as FVKESK. The CDR3 length is 14 residues. CDR3 sequence (DNA): TGCGCCAGCAGCCAAGACCCGGGGGCGCGTACGCAGTATTTT. This encodes CASSQDPGARTQYF.

Points on this clone: The sample holds other DNA sequences that translate to the same CDR3. This sequence joins TRBV11-2 and TRBJ2-1; possible D gene TRBD2, 6 bases. The length of the CDR3 is 15 residues. Germline loops: CDR1 SGHAT, CDR2 FQNNGV. Trimming cost V 1 base and J 9 bases, with 16 bases left between them. The DNA for the CDR3 is TGTGCCAGCAGCTTAGCCCCTGGGCGGGAACGTGAGCAGTTCTTC. As protein: CASSLAPGREREQFF.

The CDR3 reads CASSLQGGVGTDTQYF. The DNA of the CDR3 is TGTGCCAGCAGTTTGCAGGGAGGAGTTGGGACAGATACGCAGTATTTT. The chain recombines TRBV27 with TRBJ2-3, with D possibly being TRBD2 (6 bases). Germline CDR1 MNHEY, CDR2 SMNVEV (reference sequence). V was shortened by 3 bases and J by 3 bases, with 16 bases between the two germline ends. This CDR3 comprises 16 residues.